The 32 T cell receptor beta chains in this list originate from one sample, sequenced in a study of blood T cell repertoires in COVID-19. Profiling relied on immunoSEQ multiplex PCR, and the TCRdb table lists in-frame clones only, not all of them. Here the sample spans about 87,000 clones, around nine tenths being singletons. The specimen was peripheral blood. The receptor source for this set is a man aged 35-49 years with acute or convalescent COVID-19.

The chain uses TRBV10-2 and TRBJ1-5, with 7 positions matching TRBD1. V trimming: 6 bases; J trimming: 3 bases; junction bases outside the gene matches: 2. CDR1 and CDR2 (germline): WSHSY, SAAADI. The CDR3 loop spans 13 amino acids. CDR3: CASRGTDNQPQHF. CDR3 sequence (DNA): TGCGCCAGCAGGGGGACAGACAATCAGCCCCAGCATTTT.

The chain joins TRBV6-2 or TRBV6-3 to TRBJ1-1; 9 bases are a match to TRBD1. V lost 1 base and J lost 4; bases outside the gene matches: 7. This CDR3 contains 16 residues. Germline CDR1 and CDR2: MNHEY and SVGEGT. The CDR3 nucleotides read TGTGCCAGCAGTTACTTGGACAGGGGAATGAGCACTGAAGCTTTCTTT. It codes for CASSYLDRGMSTEAFF.

This clone came up a few times. The CDR3 is CASSYGQGSQPQHF. CDR3 bases: TGTGCCAGCAGTTACGGGCAGGGGAGTCAGCCCCAGCATTTT. V gene TRBV6-6 combines with J gene TRBJ1-5, with D maybe TRBD1 (6 bases). The CDR3 is 14 residues long. V gave up 2 bases and J gave up 6 bases, with 11 bases separating them. Germline CDR1 is MNHNY and CDR2 is SVGAGI (reference sequence).

The chain combines TRBV5-5 with TRBJ1-1; 8 positions agree with TRBD1. The CDR3 has 14 residues. J gave up 1 base and V 4 bases, and 3 bases lay outside the gene matches. Germline V gene sequence: CDR1 SGHKS, CDR2 YYEKEE (reference sequence). This CDR3 reads CASSTQGENTEAFF. CDR3 bases: TGTGCCAGCAGCACACAGGGGGAGAACACTGAAGCTTTCTTT.

This rearrangement joins TRBV9 to TRBJ2-3; 12 positions match TRBD2. Germline V lookup: CDR1 SGDLS, CDR2 YYNGEE. J was trimmed by 5 bases and V by 4 bases; bases with no gene match: 8. The CDR3 consists of 16 residues. The CDR3: CASSWGLAGVEDTQYF. Here the CDR3 DNA reads TGTGCCAGCAGCTGGGGACTAGCGGGTGTGGAAGATACGCAGTATTTT.

The chain uses TRBV5-6 and TRBJ1-1; D gene ambiguous. The V gene's germline CDR1 is SGHDT and CDR2 YYEEEE. V was cut by 2 bases and J by 11 bases, with 13 bases left in between. CDR3 size: 12 residues. The CDR3 bases are TGTGCCAGCAGCTTCCAAGGGTCGGGGGCTTTCTTT. This translates into CASSFQGSGAFF. Full variable domain (missing parts from reference TRBV5-6 and TRBJ1-1): DAGVTQSPTHLIKTRGQQVTLRCSPKSGHDTVSWYQQALGQGPQFIFQYYEEEERQRGNFPDRFSGHQFPNYSSELNVNALLLGDSALYLCASSFQGSGAFFGQGTRLTVV.

The V call is TRBV19, the J call TRBJ2-5; 16 positions agree with TRBD2. Germline V lookup: CDR1 LNHDA, CDR2 SQIVND (reference sequence). Losses at the gene ends were 4 bases for V and 5 bases for J; bases not matched to a gene: 1. The CDR3 is 15 residues long. Here the CDR3 reads CASSTGLAGGETQYF. CDR3 in DNA: TGTGCCAGTAGTACGGGACTAGCGGGAGGGGAGACCCAGTACTTC.

This clone was recorded only once. This sequence joins TRBV27 and TRBJ1-5, with no clear D. Trimming stripped 4 bases from V and 1 base from J, with 8 bases between. From germline, CDR1 is MNHEY and CDR2 SMNVEV (reference sequence). CDR3 size: 14 residues. The CDR3 is CASSSAGSNQPQHF. The DNA for the CDR3 is TGTGCCAGCAGTTCGGCGGGCAGCAATCAGCCCCAGCATTTT.

The chain is built from TRBV2 and TRBJ2-2; no clear D gene. Germline CDR1 is SNHLY and CDR2 is FYNNEI. The CDR3 runs 14 residues. V gave up 8 bases and J gave up 6 bases, with 16 bases separating them. The CDR3 reads CASHGDFGPGELFF. CDR3 coding DNA: TGTGCCAGCCATGGAGATTTTGGTCCCGGGGAGCTGTTTTTT.

The rearrangement uses TRBV5-1 and TRBJ2-3, with D maybe TRBD2 (5 bases). V dropped 0 bases and J dropped 0 bases, with 11 bases sitting between them. Germline values: CDR1 SGHRS, CDR2 YFSETQ. The CDR3 has 16 residues. The CDR3 here is CASSLGLQSSTDTQYF. CDR3 in DNA: TGCGCCAGCAGCTTGGGACTACAGTCCAGCACAGATACGCAGTATTTT.

The chain links TRBV27 to TRBJ2-7, with TRBD1 identical over 9 bases. The CDR3 consists of 14 residues. J was trimmed by 3 bases and V by 7 bases; bases with no gene match: 7. The germline gives CDR1 MNHEY, CDR2 SMNVEV (reference sequence). Written as DNA, the CDR3 is TGTGCCAGCATGGTGGGGACAGGGCACTACGAGCAGTACTTC. It translates to CASMVGTGHYEQYF.

The J gene is TRBJ2-7, the V gene TRBV5-1; D is uncertain. V was cut by 0 bases and J by 0 bases, with 13 bases left in between. CDR1 is SGHRS and CDR2 is YFSETQ in the germline V gene. The CDR3 is 16 amino acids. CDR3 loop: CASSLVAVRSSYEQYF. The CDR3, as DNA: TGCGCCAGCAGCTTGGTAGCAGTTAGGAGCTCCTACGAGCAGTACTTC.

The chain uses TRBV5-5 and TRBJ1-5; D unclear. Deletions cut 2 bases from V and 0 bases from J, with 6 bases between. CDR3 length: 14 amino acids. Germline loops: CDR1 SGHKS, CDR2 YYEKEE (reference sequence). The CDR3 sequence is CASSLYVSNQPQHF. CDR3 in DNA: TGTGCCAGCAGCTTATATGTTAGCAATCAGCCCCAGCATTTT.

The V and J genes are TRBV19 and TRBJ1-1; D not certain. CDR1 and CDR2 from the germline V gene are LNHDA and SQIVND (reference sequence). Deletions cut 3 bases from V and 0 bases from J, with 8 bases between. CDR3 length: 14 amino acids. CDR3 DNA sequence: TGTGCCAGTAGTATTGGCCTTATGAACACTGAAGCTTTCTTT. The encoded protein is CASSIGLMNTEAFF.

The rearrangement uses TRBV7-7 and TRBJ2-1; 7 bases are a match to TRBD1. Trimming took 5 bases from V and 5 from J; bases not matched to a gene: 3. Germline loops: CDR1 SSHAT, CDR2 FNYEAQ (reference sequence). There are 13 residues in the CDR3. In nucleotides, the CDR3 is TGTGCCAGCAGCCCGGGACAGAACAATGAGCAGTTCTTC. It is translated as CASSPGQNNEQFF.

The rearrangement links TRBV11-3 to TRBJ2-1, with 11 bases matching TRBD2. Germline V gene lookup returns CDR1 SGHNT and CDR2 YENEEA. The CDR3 totals 15 residues. Trimming at V came to 1 base and at J to 6 bases, leaving 2 bases not matched to a gene. The CDR3 sequence: CASSLATSGSNEQFF. CDR3 coding DNA: TGTGCCAGCAGCTTAGCCACTAGCGGGAGCAATGAGCAGTTCTTC.

The chain links TRBV2 to TRBJ2-6, with D tentatively TRBD1 (6 bases). The ends were cut back, 2 bases at V and 4 bases at J, with 18 bases in the middle. Germline-derived CDR1 and CDR2 are SNHLY and FYNNEI. The length of the CDR3 is 18 residues. CDR3 loop: CASSEFQVLGTGANVLTF. The CDR3 coding sequence is TGTGCCAGCAGTGAATTTCAGGTTTTGGGGACAGGGGCCAACGTCCTGACTTTC.

This sequence joins TRBV13 and TRBJ1-1; no clear D gene. The CDR3 is 11 amino acids. In germline, CDR1 is PRHDT, CDR2 FYEKMQ (reference sequence). V shed 3 bases and J shed 7 bases, with 6 bases lying between them. The CDR3 spells CASSFVSEAFF. The CDR3, as DNA: TGTGCCAGCAGCTTCGTCAGTGAAGCTTTCTTT.

The chain recombines TRBV5-4 with TRBJ1-6; the match to TRBD1 covers 9 bases. V lost 4 bases and J lost 8; bases outside the gene matches: 19. The V gene's germline CDR1 is SGHNT and CDR2 YYREEE (reference sequence). The CDR3 loop spans 19 amino acids. CDR3: CASSPTISGTGYVDSPLHF. DNA for the CDR3: TGTGCCAGCAGCCCCACAATTTCCGGGACAGGGTACGTTGATTCACCCCTCCACTTT.

The chain is built from TRBV18 and TRBJ2-7; 8 nucleotides match TRBD1. V trimming: 3 bases; J trimming: 7 bases; junction bases outside the gene matches: 11. Germline V gene lookup returns CDR1 KGHSH and CDR2 LQKENI. The CDR3 spans 15 residues. CDR3 nucleotides: TGTGCCAGCTCACCTATGGACAGGGCTCTAGGGGAGCAGTACTTC. Protein sequence: CASSPMDRALGEQYF.

This chain links TRBV28 with TRBJ2-5; TRBD1 matches at 9 bases. Germline loops: CDR1 MDHEN, CDR2 SYDVKM. CDR3 length: 14 amino acids. With V trimmed by 2 bases and J by 5 bases, 3 bases remained unmatched. This CDR3 is CASSLGTGWETQYF. The CDR3 DNA reads as TGTGCCAGCAGTTTAGGGACAGGGTGGGAGACCCAGTACTTC.

The J gene is TRBJ1-4, the V gene TRBV30; tentatively, D is TRBD1 (6 bases). Germline V gives CDR1 GTSNPN, CDR2 SVGIG (reference sequence). The CDR3 contains 16 residues. Trimming pared 3 bases from V and 0 bases from J, leaving 14 bases between. CDR3 residues: CAWSEGVAPTNEKLFF. CDR3 DNA sequence: TGTGCCTGGAGCGAGGGGGTGGCACCAACTAATGAAAAACTGTTTTTT.

The V gene is TRBV19, the J gene TRBJ1-5, with D unclear. Germline CDR1 is LNHDA and CDR2 is SQIVND (reference sequence). CDR3 length: 13 residues. V lost 6 bases and J lost 6, with 12 bases in between. CDR3 in DNA: TGTGCCAGTAGCCCGGAATCAGGTCAGCCCCAGCATTTT. The encoded protein is CASSPESGQPQHF.

V is TRBV9 and J is TRBJ2-6; tentative D call: TRBD1 (5 bases). This CDR3 is 17 amino acids long. The germline V gene encodes CDR1 SGDLS and CDR2 YYNGEE. V was trimmed by 2 bases and J by 0 bases, leaving 12 bases between them. CDR3 nucleotide sequence: TGTGCCAGCAGCGTTGACAGTTCGAGCTCTGGGGCCAACGTCCTGACTTTC. This codes for CASSVDSSSSGANVLTF.

This clone was counted only a few times. The chain carries TRBV27 and TRBJ1-2; TRBD1 aligns across 7 bases. Looked up from germline, CDR1 is MNHEY and CDR2 is SMNVEV (reference sequence). J was trimmed by 1 base and V by 5 bases; bases with no gene match: 7. The length of the CDR3 is 15 residues. The CDR3, as DNA: TGTGCCAGCAGTCATGGGACAGACCTTAACTATGGCTACACCTTC. Protein product: CASSHGTDLNYGYTF.

The J gene is TRBJ1-1, the V gene TRBV29-1; D may be TRBD1 (6 bases). Between the trimmed V and J ends, which lost 3 bases and 3 bases, there was a span of 8 bases. The CDR3 sequence is 12 residues long. Germline V gene sequence: CDR1 SQVTM, CDR2 ANQGSEA. The CDR3 spells CSVDAGDTEAFF. The CDR3 DNA follows: TGCAGCGTTGATGCAGGGGACACTGAAGCTTTCTTT.

V gene TRBV14 combines with J gene TRBJ2-2; 11 nucleotides align to TRBD2. The germline V gene encodes CDR1 SGHDN and CDR2 FVKESK. The CDR3 sequence is 16 residues long. V was pared by 4 bases and J by 8 bases, with 9 bases of the junction left unmatched. CDR3 region: CASSLTGTSGSGELFF. In nucleotides, the CDR3 is TGTGCCAGCAGCCTTACCGGGACTAGCGGTTCTGGGGAGCTGTTTTTT.

This chain uses TRBV15 with TRBJ2-1, with 7 nucleotides matching TRBD2. CDR1 is LNHNV, CDR2 YYDKDF, per germline (reference sequence). The J segment lost 8 bases and the V segment lost 1 base, leaving 2 bases of the junction unmatched. The CDR3 spans 13 residues. The CDR3 region is CATSRGLADEQFF. As DNA, the CDR3 is TGTGCCACCAGCAGAGGCCTAGCGGATGAGCAGTTCTTC.

The chain employs TRBV19 and TRBJ1-2; 9 bases map to TRBD1. The length of the CDR3 is 15 residues. V lost 6 bases to trimming and J lost 5 bases; unmatched junction nucleotides: 10. Germline loops: CDR1 LNHDA, CDR2 SQIVND (reference sequence). Written as DNA, the CDR3 is TGTGCCAGTAGCCCGACCGGACAGGGGATTTATGGCTACACCTTC. Translation: CASSPTGQGIYGYTF.

The rearrangement joins TRBV6-4 to TRBJ2-2; 10 nucleotides agree with TRBD2. The V gene's germline CDR1 is MRHNA and CDR2 SNTAGT. The junction had 3 bases not matched to a gene; V was cut back by 3 bases and J by 5 bases. This CDR3 has 15 residues. CDR3 coding DNA: TGTGCCAGCAGTGAGCTAGCGGGAGTTACCGGGGAGCTGTTTTTT. Translated, it gives CASSELAGVTGELFF.

The chain links TRBV12-3 or TRBV12-4 to TRBJ2-7; 7 nucleotides agree with TRBD2. The ends lost 4 bases at V and 7 bases at J; junction bases unmatched: 7. The CDR3 loop spans 13 amino acids. The CDR3 protein is CASSSGGYWEQYF. As DNA, the CDR3 is TGTGCCAGCAGTTCGGGGGGATATTGGGAGCAGTACTTC.

The chain recombines TRBV3-1 (or the pseudogene TRBV3-2) with TRBJ2-1; D ambiguous. The germline CDR1 and CDR2 sequences are LGHDT and YNNKEL (reference sequence). The CDR3 has 14 residues. Trimming cost V 0 bases and J 4 bases, with 7 bases left between them. The CDR3 spells CASSQDIGYNEQFF. CDR3 nucleotides: TGTGCCAGCAGCCAAGATATCGGTTACAATGAGCAGTTCTTC.